This record concerns one T cell receptor (beta chain) sequence. Its antigen is unknown. These data are taken from a study of vaccination and CD4 T cells after COVID-19. This CDR3 comprises 15 residues. V was clipped by 2 bases and J by 1 base, with 14 bases between them. Germline assignment: CDR1 DFQATT and CDR2 SNEGSKA (reference sequence). Once obtained from cultured CD4+ T cells, the DNA was sequenced using the Oncomine TCR Beta short-read assay. Extraction of genomic DNA was performed on cultured CD4+ T cells. One entry per CDR3 protein, called by TCRdb with MiXCR from the PCR reads. This table has 8,500 to 9,500 distinct CDR3 sequences, approximately 38% appearing once. Study-wide findings and caveats: Median SARS-CoV-2-reactive clonotypes rose from approximately 21 to 38, not significantly.

Treatment specified: approximately 9-day PBMC culture with coronavirus spike peptide pools or control peptides (ViraFEST assay). Gathered ahead of the COVID-19 pandemic (2011-2018) were the CD4+ T cells of the unexposed donor. For ViraFEST, peptide pools expanded antigen-specific T cells, after which the TCRs were sequenced. About 1.8 million PBMCs per well were cultured with approximately 9.9 IU/ml IL-2 and about 10 ug/ml peptide pools. It was after about 10 days of culture that CD4+ T cells were isolated by negative selection. The rearrangement joins TRBV20-1 to TRBJ1-1; D may be TRBD1 (5 bases). The source is a human donor in good health. What was sequenced was CD4+ T cells from blood, cultured in vitro. DNA of the CDR3: TGCAGTGCTAGAAACCCGGGACGGGGGAACACTGAAGCTTTCTTT. It encodes CSARNPGRGNTEAFF.